This entry features one TCR beta chain sequence. Original analysis: Amplification of reference gene primers was used by the study to estimate nucleated cell counts. The repertoire was sequenced with immunoSEQ multiplex PCR; TCRdb's copy has only in-frame clones and lacks some. That table furnishes V, J and clone size, whereas the DNA furnished D and trimming. The sample contains tens of thousands of clones, over 75% of which appear only once. This specimen comes from a study of blood T cell repertoires in COVID-19. Across the whole study: Material from acute and convalescent COVID-19 was sourced from the United States, Italy and Spain. Nucleic acid was either cDNA or gDNA, and it came from T cells, B-cell-depleted T cells, or PBMCs.

Germline V gene lookup returns CDR1 SGHNT and CDR2 YENEEA. The V and J ends lost 3 bases and 7 bases, in that order; junction bases with no gene match: 10. CDR3 length: 16 amino acids. V gene TRBV11-3 combines with J gene TRBJ1-5; 9 positions match TRBD1. Sequenced: peripheral blood. This receptor was identified in an older man with acute or convalescent COVID-19. CDR3 nucleotide sequence: TGTGCCAGCAGCTTTAGGGACAGGGCCGCGAGGCAGCCCCAGCATTTT. This translates into CASSFRDRAARQPQHF.